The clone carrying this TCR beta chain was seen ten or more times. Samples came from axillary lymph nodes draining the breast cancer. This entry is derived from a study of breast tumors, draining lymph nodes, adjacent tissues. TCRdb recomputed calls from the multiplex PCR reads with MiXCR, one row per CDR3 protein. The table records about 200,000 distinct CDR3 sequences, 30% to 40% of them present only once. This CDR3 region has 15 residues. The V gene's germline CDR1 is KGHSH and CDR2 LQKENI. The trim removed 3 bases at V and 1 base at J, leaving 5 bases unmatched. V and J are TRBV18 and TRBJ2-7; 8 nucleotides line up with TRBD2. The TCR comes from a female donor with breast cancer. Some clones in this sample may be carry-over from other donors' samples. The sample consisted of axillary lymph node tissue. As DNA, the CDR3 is TGTGCCAGCTCACCCGGGGGGGCGGGTTCCTACGAGCAGTACTTC. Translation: CASSPGGAGSYEQYF.